The sequence of this T cell receptor (beta chain) was determined in a study of cytotoxic CD8 clonotypes in ibrutinib-treated CLL. About the study: Response material was collected after a median 12 months of treatment, range 6 to 36. Per sample, productive templates averaged 255,043 and productive rearrangements averaged approximately 90,000.

CDR1 is SGHTA and CDR2 is FQGNSA in the germline V gene. Trimming removed 1 base at V and 2 bases at J, with 6 bases between. The CDR3 has 13 residues. Profiled with immunoSEQ multiplex PCR; TCRdb holds only in-frame clones, not every one. The sample consists of nearly 85,000 clones, 70% to 80% of them appearing once. This rearrangement joins TRBV7-2 to TRBJ2-7, with D unclear. The source is a human donor with chronic lymphocytic leukemia. Sequencing used PBMCs, obtained after 12 months of ibrutinib treatment. The CDR3 is CASSLVVPYEQYF. The DNA of the CDR3 is TGTGCCAGCAGCTTAGTGGTCCCCTACGAGCAGTACTTC.